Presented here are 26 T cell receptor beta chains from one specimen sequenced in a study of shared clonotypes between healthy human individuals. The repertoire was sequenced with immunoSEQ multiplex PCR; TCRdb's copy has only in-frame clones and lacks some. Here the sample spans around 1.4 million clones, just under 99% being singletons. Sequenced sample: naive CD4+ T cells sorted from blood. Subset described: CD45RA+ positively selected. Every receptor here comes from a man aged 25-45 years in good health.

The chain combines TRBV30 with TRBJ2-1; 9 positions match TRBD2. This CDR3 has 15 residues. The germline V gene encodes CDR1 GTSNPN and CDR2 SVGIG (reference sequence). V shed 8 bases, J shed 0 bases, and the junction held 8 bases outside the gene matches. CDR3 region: CARSSGTDSYNEQFF. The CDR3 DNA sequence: TGTGCCCGCTCTAGCGGGACTGACTCCTACAATGAGCAGTTCTTC. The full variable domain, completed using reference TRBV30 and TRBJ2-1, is SQTIHQWPATLVQPVGSPLSLECTVEGTSNPNLYWYRQAAGRGLQLLFYSVGIGQISSEVPQNLSASRPQDRQFILSSKKLLLSDSGFYLCARSSGTDSYNEQFFGPGTRLTVL.

The CDR3 protein is CASSLRPGTSGRAADTQYF. The CDR3 bases are TGTGCCAGCAGCTTAAGGCCCGGGACTAGCGGGAGGGCCGCAGATACGCAGTATTTT. The chain combines TRBV7-9 with TRBJ2-3; 16 bases are shared with TRBD2. The CDR3 contains 19 residues. Germline CDR1 and CDR2: SEHNR and FQNEAQ (reference sequence). The V and J ends lost 2 bases and 4 bases, in that order; junction bases with no gene match: 9.

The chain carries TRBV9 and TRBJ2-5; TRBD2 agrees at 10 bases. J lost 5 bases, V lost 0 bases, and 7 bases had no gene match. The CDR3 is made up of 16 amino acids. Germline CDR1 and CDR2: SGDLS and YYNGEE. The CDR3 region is CASSVGNSGRIETQYF. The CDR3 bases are TGTGCCAGCAGCGTAGGTAATAGCGGGAGGATCGAGACCCAGTACTTC.

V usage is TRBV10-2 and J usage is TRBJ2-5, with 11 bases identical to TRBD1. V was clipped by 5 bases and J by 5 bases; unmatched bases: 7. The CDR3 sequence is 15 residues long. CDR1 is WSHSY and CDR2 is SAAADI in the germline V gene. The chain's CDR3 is CASSLQDRGRETQYF. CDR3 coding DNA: TGCGCCAGCAGTCTCCAGGACAGGGGGCGGGAGACCCAGTACTTC.

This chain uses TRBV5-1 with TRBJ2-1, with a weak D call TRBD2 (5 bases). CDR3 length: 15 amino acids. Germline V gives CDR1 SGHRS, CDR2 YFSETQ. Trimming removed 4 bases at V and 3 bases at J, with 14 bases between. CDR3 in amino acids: CASSPRASSYNEQFF. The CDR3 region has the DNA TGCGCCAGCAGCCCAAGGGCTAGCAGCTACAATGAGCAGTTCTTC.

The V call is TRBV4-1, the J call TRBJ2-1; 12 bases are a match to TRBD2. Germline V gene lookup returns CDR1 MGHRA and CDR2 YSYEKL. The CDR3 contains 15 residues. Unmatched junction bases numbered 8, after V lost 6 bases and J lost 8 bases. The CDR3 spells CASSQLAGGGDEQFF. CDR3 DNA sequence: TGCGCCAGCAGTCAACTAGCGGGAGGAGGCGATGAGCAGTTCTTC.

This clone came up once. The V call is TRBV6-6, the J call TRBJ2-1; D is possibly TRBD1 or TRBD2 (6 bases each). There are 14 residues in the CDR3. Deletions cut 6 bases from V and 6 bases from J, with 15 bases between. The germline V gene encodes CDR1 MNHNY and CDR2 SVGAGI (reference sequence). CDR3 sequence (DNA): TGTGCCAGCAGGCGGGACATAGTACTCAATGAGCAGTTCTTC. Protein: CASRRDIVLNEQFF.

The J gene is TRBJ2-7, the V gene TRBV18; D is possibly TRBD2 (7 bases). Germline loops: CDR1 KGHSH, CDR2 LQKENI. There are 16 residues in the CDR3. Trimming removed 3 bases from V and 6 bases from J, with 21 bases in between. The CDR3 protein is CASSPNRQAGVGEQYF. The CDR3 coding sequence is TGTGCCAGCTCACCCAACAGACAGGCGGGAGTGGGCGAGCAGTACTTC.

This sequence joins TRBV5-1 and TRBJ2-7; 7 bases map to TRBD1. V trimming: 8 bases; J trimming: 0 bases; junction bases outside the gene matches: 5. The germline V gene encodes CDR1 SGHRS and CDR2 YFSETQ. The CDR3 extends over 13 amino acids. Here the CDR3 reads CASRQGTSYEQYF. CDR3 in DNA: TGCGCCAGTCGACAGGGAACCTCCTACGAGCAGTACTTC.

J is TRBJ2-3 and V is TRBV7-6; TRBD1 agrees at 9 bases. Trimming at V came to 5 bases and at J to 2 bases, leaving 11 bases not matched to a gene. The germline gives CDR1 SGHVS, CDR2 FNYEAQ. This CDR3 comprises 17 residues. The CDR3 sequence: CASSGGRDREFTDTQYF. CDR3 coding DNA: TGTGCCAGCAGCGGGGGACGGGACAGGGAATTCACAGATACGCAGTATTTT.

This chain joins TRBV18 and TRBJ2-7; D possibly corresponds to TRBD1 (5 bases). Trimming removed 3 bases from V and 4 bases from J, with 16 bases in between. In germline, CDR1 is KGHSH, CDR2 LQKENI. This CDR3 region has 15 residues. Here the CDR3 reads CASSPLGQGLYEQYF. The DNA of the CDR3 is TGTGCCAGCTCACCGTTGGGGCAGGGATTATACGAGCAGTACTTC. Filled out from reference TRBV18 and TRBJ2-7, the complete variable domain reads NAGVMQNPRHLVRRRGQEARLRCSPMKGHSHVYWYRQLPEEGLKFMVYLQKENIIDESGMPKERFSAEFPKEGPSILRIQQVVRGDSAAYFCASSPLGQGLYEQYFGPGTRLTVT.

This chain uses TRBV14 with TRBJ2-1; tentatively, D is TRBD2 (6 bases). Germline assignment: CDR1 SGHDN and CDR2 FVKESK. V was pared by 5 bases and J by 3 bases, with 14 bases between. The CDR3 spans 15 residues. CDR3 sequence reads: CASSDRERFYNEQFF. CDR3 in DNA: TGTGCCAGCAGCGACCGGGAGAGGTTCTACAATGAGCAGTTCTTC.

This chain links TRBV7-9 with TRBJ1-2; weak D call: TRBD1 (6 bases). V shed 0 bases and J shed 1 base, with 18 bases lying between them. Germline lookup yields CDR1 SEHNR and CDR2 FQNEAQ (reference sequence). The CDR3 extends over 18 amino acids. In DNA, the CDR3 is TGTGCCAGCAGCTTAGCCGGGGGCTGGACAGCATTTAACTATGGCTACACCTTC. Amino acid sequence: CASSLAGGWTAFNYGYTF.

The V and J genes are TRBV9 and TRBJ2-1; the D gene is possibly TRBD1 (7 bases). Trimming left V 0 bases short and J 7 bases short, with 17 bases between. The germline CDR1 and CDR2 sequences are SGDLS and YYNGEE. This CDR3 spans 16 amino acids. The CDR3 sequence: CASSVVFQGGSNEQFF. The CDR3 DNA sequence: TGTGCCAGCAGCGTAGTTTTCCAGGGGGGTTCTAATGAGCAGTTCTTC.

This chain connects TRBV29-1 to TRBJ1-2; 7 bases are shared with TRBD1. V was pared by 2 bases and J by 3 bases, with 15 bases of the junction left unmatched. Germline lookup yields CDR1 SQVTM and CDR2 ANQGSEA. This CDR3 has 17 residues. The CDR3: CSVEFGDRELKDYGYTF. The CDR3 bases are TGCAGCGTTGAATTTGGAGACAGGGAGCTAAAGGACTATGGCTACACCTTC.

In DNA, the CDR3 is TGTGCCAGCAGCTTAACCCCAGGTGAGAAAGATAACACTGAAGCTTTCTTT. Amino acid sequence: CASSLTPGEKDNTEAFF. V usage is TRBV7-9 and J usage is TRBJ1-1; D unresolved. The CDR3 spans 17 residues. Germline V lookup: CDR1 SEHNR, CDR2 FQNEAQ (reference sequence). V dropped 2 bases and J dropped 2 bases, with 18 bases sitting between them.

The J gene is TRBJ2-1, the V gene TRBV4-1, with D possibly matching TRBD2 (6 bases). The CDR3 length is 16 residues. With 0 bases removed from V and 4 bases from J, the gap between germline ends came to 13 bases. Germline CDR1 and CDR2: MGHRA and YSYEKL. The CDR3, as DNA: TGCGCCAGCAGCCAAGACGGGGCGGGAAGATACAATGAGCAGTTCTTC. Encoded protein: CASSQDGAGRYNEQFF.

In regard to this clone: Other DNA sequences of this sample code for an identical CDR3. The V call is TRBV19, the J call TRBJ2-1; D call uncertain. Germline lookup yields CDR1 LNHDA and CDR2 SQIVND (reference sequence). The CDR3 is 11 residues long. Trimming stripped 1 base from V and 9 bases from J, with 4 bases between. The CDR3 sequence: CASSIGAEQFF. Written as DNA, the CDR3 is TGTGCCAGTAGTATAGGCGCTGAGCAGTTCTTC. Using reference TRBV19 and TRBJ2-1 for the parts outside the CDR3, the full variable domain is DGGITQSPKYLFRKEGQNVTLSCEQNLNHDAMYWYRQDPGQGLRLIYYSQIVNDFQKGDIAEGYSVSREKKESFPLTVTSAQKNPTAFYLCASSIGAEQFFGPGTRLTVL.

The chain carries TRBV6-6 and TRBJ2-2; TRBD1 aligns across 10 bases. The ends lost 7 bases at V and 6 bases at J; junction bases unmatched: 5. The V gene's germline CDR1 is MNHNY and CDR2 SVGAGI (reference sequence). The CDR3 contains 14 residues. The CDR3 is CASTPTGGPGELFF. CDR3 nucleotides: TGTGCCAGCACCCCGACAGGGGGCCCCGGGGAGCTGTTTTTT.

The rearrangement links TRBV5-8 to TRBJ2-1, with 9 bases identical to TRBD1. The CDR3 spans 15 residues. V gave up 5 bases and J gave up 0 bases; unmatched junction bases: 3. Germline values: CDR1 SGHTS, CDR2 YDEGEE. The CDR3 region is CASRLTGGSYNEQFF. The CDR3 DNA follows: TGTGCCAGCAGGTTGACAGGGGGCTCCTACAATGAGCAGTTCTTC.

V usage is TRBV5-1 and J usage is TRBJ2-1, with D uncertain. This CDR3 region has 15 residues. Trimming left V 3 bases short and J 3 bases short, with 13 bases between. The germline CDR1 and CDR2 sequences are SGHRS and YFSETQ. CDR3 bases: TGCGCCAGCAGCTGGACCGAATCTCGCTACAATGAGCAGTTCTTC. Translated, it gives CASSWTESRYNEQFF. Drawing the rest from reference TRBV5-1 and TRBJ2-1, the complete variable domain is KAGVTQTPRYLIKTRGQQVTLSCSPISGHRSVSWYQQTPGQGLQFLFEYFSETQRNKGNFPGRFSGRQFSNSRSEMNVSTLELGDSALYLCASSWTESRYNEQFFGPGTRLTVL.

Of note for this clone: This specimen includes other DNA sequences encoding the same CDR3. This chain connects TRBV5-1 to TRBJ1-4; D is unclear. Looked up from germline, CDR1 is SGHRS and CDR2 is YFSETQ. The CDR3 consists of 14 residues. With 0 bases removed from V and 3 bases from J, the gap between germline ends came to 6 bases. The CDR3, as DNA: TGCGCCAGCAGCTTGGGCCAGCCTAATGAAAAACTGTTTTTT. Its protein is CASSLGQPNEKLFF.

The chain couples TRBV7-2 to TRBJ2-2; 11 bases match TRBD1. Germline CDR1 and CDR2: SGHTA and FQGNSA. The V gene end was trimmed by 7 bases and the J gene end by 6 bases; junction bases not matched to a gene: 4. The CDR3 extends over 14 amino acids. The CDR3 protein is CASIGQGAPGELFF. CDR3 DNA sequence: TGTGCCAGCATCGGACAGGGGGCGCCCGGGGAGCTGTTTTTT.

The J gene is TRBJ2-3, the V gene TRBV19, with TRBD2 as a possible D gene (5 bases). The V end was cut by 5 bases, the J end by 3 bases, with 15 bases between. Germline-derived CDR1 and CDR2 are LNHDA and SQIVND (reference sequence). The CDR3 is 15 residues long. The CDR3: CASSDPIGITDTQYF. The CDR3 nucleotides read TGTGCCAGTAGTGACCCCATCGGGATAACAGATACGCAGTATTTT.

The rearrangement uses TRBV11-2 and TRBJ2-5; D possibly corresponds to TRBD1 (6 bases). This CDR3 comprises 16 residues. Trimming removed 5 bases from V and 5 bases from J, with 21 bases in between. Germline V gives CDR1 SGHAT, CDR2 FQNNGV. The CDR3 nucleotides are TGTGCCAGCAGCGTAGCCCGGGGACACCGCAGCGAGACCCAGTACTTC. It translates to CASSVARGHRSETQYF.

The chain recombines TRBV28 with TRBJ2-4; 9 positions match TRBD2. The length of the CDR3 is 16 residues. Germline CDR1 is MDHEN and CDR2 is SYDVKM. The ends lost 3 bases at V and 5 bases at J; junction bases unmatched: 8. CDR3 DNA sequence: TGTGCCAGCAGTTTTACTAGCGGGCAAGGGGAAAACATTCAGTACTTC. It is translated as CASSFTSGQGENIQYF.